Following are 27 T cell receptor beta chains from one sample sequenced in a study of identical twins. From the 5' RACE reads, TCRdb called clonotypes with MiXCR, one entry per CDR3 protein. This sample has roughly 350,000 distinct CDR3 sequences; approximately 8.7% occur once, and the top ten carry around 8.6%. The sample taken for sequencing was naive T cells sorted from blood. The receptors here all came from a woman between 45 and 65 years old in good health.

This clonotype was recorded many times. The chain is built from TRBV28 and TRBJ2-7; the D gene is possibly TRBD2 (6 bases). The CDR3 covers 17 residues. The V end lost 4 bases, the J end lost 3 bases, and 22 bases lay between the germline ends. Germline values: CDR1 MDHEN, CDR2 SYDVKM. CDR3 in amino acids: CASSSSRRAGISYEQYF. Here the CDR3 DNA reads TGTGCCAGCAGTTCAAGTCGGAGGGCGGGTATCAGCTACGAGCAGTACTTC. Full variable domain (missing parts from reference TRBV28 and TRBJ2-7): DVKVTQSSRYLVKRTGEKVFLECVQDMDHENMFWYRQDPGLGLRLIYFSYDVKMKEKGDIPEGYSVSREKKERFSLILESASTNQTSMYLCASSSSRRAGISYEQYFGPGTRLTVT.

This clonotype was recorded at least ten times. V usage is TRBV12-3 or TRBV12-4 and J usage is TRBJ2-7; TRBD1 is a possible D gene (5 bases). The CDR3 has 13 amino acids. Trimming stripped 2 bases from V and 2 bases from J, with 7 bases between. The CDR3 DNA sequence: TGTGCCAGCAGTTTAAAGGGGACCTACGAGCAGTACGTC. It codes for CASSLKGTYEQYV.

This clonotype came up many times. The chain uses TRBV3-1 and TRBJ2-7; D is ambiguous. Germline V gene data show CDR1 as LGHDT and CDR2 as YNNKEL (reference sequence). V was pared by 0 bases and J by 3 bases, with 6 bases between. The CDR3 is made up of 13 amino acids. CDR3 region: CASSQDNSYEQYV. For the CDR3, the DNA is TGTGCCAGCAGCCAAGATAACAGCTACGAGCAGTACGTC.

V gene TRBV7-2 combines with J gene TRBJ2-5; D uncertain. Trimming took 3 bases from V and 5 from J, leaving 7 bases between them. The CDR3 spans 12 residues. CDR1 is SGHTA, CDR2 FQGNSA, per germline. CDR3 DNA sequence: TGTGCCAGCAGCTTTGGGCGTGAGACCCAGTACTTC. Its protein product is CASSFGRETQYF.

Many counts were recorded for this clonotype. V and J are TRBV12-3 or TRBV12-4 and TRBJ2-5, with D tentatively TRBD2 (6 bases). The ends were cut back, 6 bases at V and 5 bases at J, with 13 bases in the middle. The CDR3 totals 13 residues. CDR3 in DNA: TGTGCCAGCAGATACGGGAGTGTGGAGACCCAGTACTTC. Translation: CASRYGSVETQYF.

This clonotype was recorded a few times. The chain combines TRBV19 with TRBJ2-2; D possibly corresponds to TRBD2 (7 bases). The CDR3 loop spans 13 amino acids. The germline gives CDR1 LNHDA, CDR2 SQIVND (reference sequence). V lost 7 bases and J 7 bases, leaving 13 bases between the germline ends. The CDR3 sequence is CASTRGGGGELFF. The DNA for the CDR3 is TGTGCCAGTACCCGGGGAGGGGGCGGGGAGCTGTTTTTT. The full variable domain, its missing parts supplied by reference TRBV19 and TRBJ2-2, is DGGITQSPKYLFRKEGQNVTLSCEQNLNHDAMYWYRQDPGQGLRLIYYSQIVNDFQKGDIAEGYSVSREKKESFPLTVTSAQKNPTAFYLCASTRGGGGELFFGEGSRLTVL.

This clonotype was recorded at least ten times. The rearrangement joins TRBV11-2 to TRBJ1-6; a possible D gene is TRBD1 (6 bases). The CDR3 extends over 16 amino acids. Trimming left V 5 bases short and J 7 bases short, with 18 bases between. Germline V gene sequence: CDR1 SGHAT, CDR2 FQNNGV. CDR3 sequence reads: CASSVLAEDRNSPLHF. In DNA, the CDR3 is TGTGCCAGCAGCGTCCTGGCCGAGGACAGAAATTCACCCCTCCACTTT.

This clonotype occurred many times. This chain's CDR3 is CSVRGGYTF. The CDR3 DNA follows: TGCAGCGTTCGGGGTGGCTACACCTTC. The chain recombines TRBV29-1 with TRBJ1-2, with D unresolved. Looked up from germline, CDR1 is SQVTM and CDR2 is ANQGSEA. The length of the CDR3 is 9 residues. Trimming shortened V by 5 bases and J by 7 bases, and 5 bases separated the two germline ends.

At least ten counts were recorded for this clonotype. V and J are TRBV4-1 and TRBJ1-4; D uncertain. V was shortened by 4 bases and J by 4 bases, with 10 bases between the two germline ends. Germline values: CDR1 MGHRA, CDR2 YSYEKL. The CDR3 runs to 14 residues. This CDR3 is CASSRWTYNEKLFF. In DNA, the CDR3 is TGCGCCAGCAGCCGATGGACTTATAATGAAAAACTGTTTTTT.

The chain combines TRBV24-1 with TRBJ1-4; 7 bases agree with TRBD1. CDR1 is KGHDR, CDR2 SFDVKD, per germline. The length of the CDR3 is 14 residues. The ends lost 2 bases at V and 5 bases at J; junction bases unmatched: 1. The CDR3 nucleotides read TGTGCCACCAGTGATTCAGGGGGGAATGAAAAACTGTTTTTT. Translating gives CATSDSGGNEKLFF.

This chain links TRBV29-1 with TRBJ2-3, with unresolved D. The germline gives CDR1 SQVTM, CDR2 ANQGSEA. V dropped 5 bases and J dropped 2 bases, with 8 bases sitting between them. The CDR3 extends over 12 amino acids. The CDR3 reads CSVSLDTDTQYF. DNA of the CDR3: TGCAGCGTTAGTCTGGACACAGATACGCAGTATTTT.

The V call is TRBV18, the J call TRBJ2-7; D remains ambiguous. The CDR3 consists of 13 residues. The V end was cut by 3 bases, the J end by 7 bases, with 13 bases between. The V gene's germline CDR1 is KGHSH and CDR2 LQKENI. The CDR3 DNA reads TGTGCCAGCTCACCTTTGGACGTCGGGGAGCAGTACGTC. Protein: CASSPLDVGEQYV.

The sample holds many counts of this clonotype. The J gene is TRBJ2-1, the V gene TRBV7-2; TRBD1 might be the D (5 bases). There are 13 residues in the CDR3. The V end lost 1 base, the J end lost 6 bases, and 7 bases lay between the germline ends. Germline V CDR1 and CDR2: SGHTA, FQGNSA. CDR3 nucleotides: TGTGCCAGCAGCTTAGAGGGGTTCAATGAGCAGTTCTTC. Its protein is CASSLEGFNEQFF. Based on the CDR3 plus reference TRBV7-2 and TRBJ2-1, the full variable domain is GAGVSQSPSNKVTEKGKDVELRCDPISGHTALYWYRQSLGQGLEFLIYFQGNSAPDKSGLPSDRFSAERTGGSVSTLTIQRTQQEDSAVYLCASSLEGFNEQFFGPGTRLTVL.

This clonotype occurred a few times. The chain uses TRBV12-3 or TRBV12-4 and TRBJ2-1; D tentatively fits TRBD1 or TRBD2 (6 bases each). This CDR3 comprises 14 residues. V was pared by 3 bases and J by 15 bases, with 21 bases between. This CDR3 reads CASSLGFGGPSWFF. In DNA, the CDR3 is TGTGCCAGCAGTTTGGGGTTCGGGGGCCCCTCGTGGTTCTTC.

On this clonotype itself: The conserved phenylalanine or tryptophan normally closing the CDR3 is absent here, so this likely arose from a read error. The chain is built from TRBV7-9 and TRBJ1-1; TRBD1 is a possible D gene (5 bases). From germline, CDR1 is SEHNR and CDR2 FQNEAQ (reference sequence). This CDR3 spans 14 amino acids. Trimming shortened V by 5 bases and J by 6 bases, and 16 bases separated the two germline ends. CDR3 sequence: CASSVGGDGAEAFC. CDR3 nucleotides: TGTGCCAGCAGCGTGGGGGGGGACGGGGCTGAAGCTTTCTGT.

In its sample, this clonotype was seen a few times. The J gene is TRBJ1-2, the V gene TRBV15; 10 positions match TRBD1. V was pared by 4 bases and J by 1 base, with 6 bases of the junction left unmatched. Germline values: CDR1 LNHNV, CDR2 YYDKDF (reference sequence). The length of the CDR3 is 16 residues. CDR3 amino acids: CATSTRTGGGNYGYTF. The CDR3 DNA reads TGTGCCACCAGCACAAGGACAGGGGGAGGTAACTATGGCTACACCTTC.

This clonotype has only a few counts. V gene TRBV11-1 combines with J gene TRBJ2-5; 11 bases match TRBD2. The CDR3 consists of 16 residues. Germline-derived CDR1 and CDR2 are SGHAT and FQDESV (reference sequence). V lost 4 bases, J lost 1 base, and 5 bases stayed unmatched. The CDR3 loop is CASSSGLAAIQETQYF. The CDR3 DNA follows: TGTGCCAGCAGCTCGGGACTAGCGGCAATCCAAGAGACCCAGTACTTC.

The rearrangement links TRBV12-3 or TRBV12-4 to TRBJ1-5, with 7 bases aligning to TRBD1. The CDR3 has 16 amino acids. The trim removed 6 bases at V and 2 bases at J, leaving 10 bases unmatched. Here the CDR3 DNA reads TGTGCCAGCAGCCTAAACCAGGGGGTGGGCAATCAGCCCCAGCATTTT. It is translated as CASSLNQGVGNQPQHF.

A few counts support this clonotype. This rearrangement joins TRBV20-1 to TRBJ2-7; TRBD2 matches at 7 bases. V shed 1 base and J 3 bases; nucleotides not matched to a gene: 9. The germline CDR1 and CDR2 sequences are DFQATT and SNEGSKA (reference sequence). The CDR3 sequence is 15 residues long. The CDR3 is CSARAEIGTNYEQYV. CDR3 DNA: TGCAGTGCTAGAGCCGAAATCGGGACTAACTACGAGCAGTACGTC.

This clonotype turned up a few times. The chain employs TRBV20-1 and TRBJ1-4; 9 bases are a match to TRBD1. With 6 bases clipped from V and 7 bases from J, the junction kept 6 bases outside the gene matches. This CDR3 contains 13 residues. Germline CDR1 and CDR2: DFQATT and SNEGSKA (reference sequence). The CDR3 DNA follows: TGCAGTGCCAGGGGGACAGGGCCTGAAAAACTGTTTTTT. Its translation: CSARGTGPEKLFF.

A few counts support this clonotype. V gene TRBV2 combines with J gene TRBJ2-7, with D possibly matching TRBD1 (5 bases). The germline V and J ends were trimmed by 6 bases and 4 bases, with 7 bases remaining between them. This CDR3 has 11 residues. The V gene's germline CDR1 is SNHLY and CDR2 FYNNEI. The CDR3 DNA follows: TGTGCCAGCAGGGGGCAATACGAGCAGTACTTC. Its protein product is CASRGQYEQYF.

This clonotype was seen only a few times. The rearrangement uses TRBV4-1 and TRBJ2-7; weak D call: TRBD2 (5 bases). The V gene lost 1 base and the J gene lost 0 bases, with 13 bases spanning the gap. Germline CDR1 is MGHRA and CDR2 is YSYEKL. The CDR3 extends over 16 amino acids. The CDR3 DNA reads TGCGCCAGCAGCCAAGCGAGGAGCGGTCTCTCCTACGAGCAGTACTTC. Translating gives CASSQARSGLSYEQYF.

The chain uses TRBV19 and TRBJ1-2, with D maybe TRBD1 (5 bases). Per germline, CDR1 LNHDA and CDR2 SQIVND (reference sequence). Trimming took off 8 bases at V and 7 bases at J, with 17 bases between the two ends. This CDR3 has 13 amino acids. DNA for the CDR3: TGTGCCAGTGGTCCCCTCGACAGAAGTGGCTACACCTTC. As protein: CASGPLDRSGYTF.

The sample holds a few counts of this clonotype. This rearrangement joins TRBV2 to TRBJ1-1, with no clear D. V lost 7 bases and J lost 7, with 16 bases in between. This CDR3 comprises 13 residues. Germline V gene sequence: CDR1 SNHLY, CDR2 FYNNEI. This CDR3 reads CASKELYDIEAFF. The DNA of the CDR3 is TGTGCCAGCAAAGAACTGTACGACATTGAAGCTTTCTTT.

For this clonotype: A much bigger clone sits one base away, suggesting this may be a read error. The chain has TRBV20-1 and TRBJ2-3; 8 positions match TRBD2. J gave up 4 bases and V 7 bases, and 7 bases lay outside the gene matches. The germline V gene encodes CDR1 DFQATT and CDR2 SNEGSKA (reference sequence). CDR3 length: 13 residues. This CDR3 is CSVSGKSADTQYF. The CDR3 region has the DNA TGCAGTGTTAGCGGGAAGAGCGCAGATACGCAGTATTTT.

This clonotype was counted ten times or more. The gene calls are TRBV4-1 and TRBJ2-1; D assignment may be TRBD1 or TRBD2 (6 bases each). The CDR3 spans 16 residues. Germline lookup yields CDR1 MGHRA and CDR2 YSYEKL. V gave up 0 bases and J gave up 4 bases, with 13 bases separating them. CDR3 in amino acids: CASSQDPRGLYNEQFF. The CDR3 coding sequence is TGCGCCAGCAGCCAAGATCCCCGGGGGCTTTACAATGAGCAGTTCTTC.

This clonotype was detected a few times. This chain uses TRBV6-1 with TRBJ1-4; 8 nucleotides agree with TRBD1. J gave up 1 base and V 6 bases, and 4 bases lay outside the gene matches. The CDR3 has 15 residues. From germline, CDR1 is MNHNS and CDR2 SASEGT. CDR3 nucleotide sequence: TGTGCCAGCAGAAGGACAGGGCTAACTAATGAAAAACTGTTTTTT. Translated, it gives CASRRTGLTNEKLFF.